This T cell receptor beta chain was recovered during a study of cytomegalovirus exposure and HLA in healthy donors. The study ran its PCR with 60 Vbeta and 13 Jbeta primers. Data came from immunoSEQ multiplex PCR; TCRdb stores just in-frame clones and leaves some out. The sample shows approximately 150,000 clones, 68% of them seen only once. The germline V and J ends were trimmed by 1 base and 1 base, with 14 bases remaining between them. Germline CDR1 is MGHRA and CDR2 is YSYEKL. The CDR3 has 16 residues. The sequence derives from a man aged 45-60 years in good health and CMV-seronegative. Sequenced material: PBMCs. The chain joins TRBV4-1 to TRBJ2-7; TRBD2 might be the D (6 bases). CDR3 region: CASSQGRGKGSYEQYF. DNA for the CDR3: TGCGCCAGCAGCCAAGGGAGGGGTAAGGGGTCCTACGAGCAGTACTTC.